These 14 T cell receptor beta chains came from one sample sequenced in a study of T-cell reconstitution after alpha-beta-depleted transplantation in children. Preparing the TCRbeta library involved the use of unique molecular identifiers. TCRdb redid the calling of the PCR reads with MiXCR, one entry per CDR3 protein. The repertoire holds fewer than 1 million distinct CDR3 sequences, with around 17% as singletons. The sample was PBMCs, mostly from graft donor cells, taken 360 days after TCRalphabeta/CD19-depleted stem cell transplant. The receptors shown here come from a male patient aged 10-17 years who had a stem cell transplant for acute lymphoblastic leukemia, so the T cells may come from the graft donor.

This clonotype was seen more than once but under ten times. This chain uses TRBV3-1 with TRBJ2-1, with D possibly matching TRBD2 (5 bases). The CDR3 runs to 15 residues. V shed 1 base and J shed 7 bases, with 14 bases lying between them. Germline V gives CDR1 LGHDT, CDR2 YNNKEL (reference sequence). The CDR3 here is CASSQVTERRNEQFF. The DNA of the CDR3 is TGTGCCAGCAGCCAAGTCACAGAGAGGAGGAATGAGCAGTTCTTC.

This clonotype was seen at least ten times. The gene calls are TRBV6-4 and TRBJ2-1; TRBD2 matches at 11 bases. The V gene's germline CDR1 is MRHNA and CDR2 SNTAGT. J was trimmed by 7 bases and V by 5 bases; bases with no gene match: 7. CDR3 length: 15 amino acids. The DNA for the CDR3 is TGTGCCAGCAGTATAACTAGCGGGGGCTTAAATGAGCAGTTCTTC. Protein: CASSITSGGLNEQFF.

This clonotype was found a few times. The V gene is TRBV20-1, the J gene TRBJ2-7; D is uncertain. The CDR3 totals 17 residues. Per germline, CDR1 DFQATT and CDR2 SNEGSKA (reference sequence). V was shortened by 3 bases and J by 2 bases, with 23 bases between the two germline ends. This CDR3 is CSARSIGPLRTTYEQYF. The CDR3, as DNA: TGCAGTGCTAGGTCTATAGGACCGCTCCGTACGACCTACGAGCAGTACTTC.

This clonotype has ten or more counts. V usage is TRBV12-3 or TRBV12-4 and J usage is TRBJ2-7; no firm D call. There are 16 residues in the CDR3. The V gene lost 3 bases and the J gene lost 2 bases, with 17 bases spanning the gap. CDR3 DNA sequence: TGTGCCAGCAGTTTTTATTTGCGTCGACCCACCTACGAGCAGTACTTC. Its translation is CASSFYLRRPTYEQYF.

This clonotype occurred a few times. The CDR3: CASSSFDSNHNEQFF. For the CDR3, the DNA is TGTGCCAGCAGTTCCTTCGACTCCAATCATAATGAGCAGTTCTTC. The rearrangement links TRBV12-3 or TRBV12-4 to TRBJ2-1; D remains ambiguous. CDR3 size: 15 residues. V lost 4 bases to trimming and J lost 7 bases, with 17 bases between them.

This chain uses TRBV9 with TRBJ2-7, with D perhaps TRBD2 (6 bases). The CDR3 sequence is 15 residues long. Germline-derived CDR1 and CDR2 are SGDLS and YYNGEE. V was trimmed by 0 bases and J by 1 base, leaving 11 bases between them. The CDR3: CASSVGRERSYEQYF. DNA for the CDR3: TGTGCCAGCAGCGTAGGCCGGGAGAGATCCTACGAGCAGTACTTC.

The gene calls are TRBV4-1 and TRBJ1-6; the D is unclear. CDR3 length: 15 residues. The germline V and J ends were trimmed by 3 bases and 7 bases, with 13 bases remaining between them. The germline V gene has CDR1 MGHRA and CDR2 YSYEKL. The CDR3 coding sequence is TGCGCCAGCAGCCATCCCAGGTCTCAAAATTCACCCCTCCACTTT. This encodes CASSHPRSQNSPLHF.

The sample holds a few counts of this clonotype. The chain links TRBV10-3 to TRBJ2-3, with a weak D call TRBD2 (6 bases). The V and J ends lost 6 bases and 6 bases respectively, with 10 bases between them. Germline CDR1 reads ENHRY; CDR2 reads SYGVKD. The CDR3 runs 12 residues. This CDR3 is CAISLGLDTQYF. CDR3 nucleotide sequence: TGTGCCATCAGCCTGGGACTCGATACGCAGTATTTT.

In its sample, this clonotype was seen a few times. The chain carries TRBV20-1 and TRBJ2-3; 11 bases are a match to TRBD2. This CDR3 comprises 15 residues. CDR1 DFQATT and CDR2 SNEGSKA come from the germline V gene (reference sequence). Trimming cost V 2 bases and J 2 bases; bases outside gene matches: 3. The CDR3 sequence: CSARLAGGPTDTQYF. In nucleotides, the CDR3 is TGCAGTGCTAGATTAGCGGGAGGGCCCACAGATACGCAGTATTTT.

This clonotype was recorded many times. This rearrangement joins TRBV5-1 to TRBJ2-3, with 8 bases matching TRBD1. V dropped 3 bases and J dropped 5; count of bases not matched to a gene: 11. Germline CDR1 SGHRS, CDR2 YFSETQ. CDR3 length: 16 amino acids. CDR3 in amino acids: CASSSFTTGAGDTQYF. The DNA for the CDR3 is TGCGCCAGCAGCTCATTTACGACAGGGGCGGGAGATACGCAGTATTTT.

The genes are TRBV5-1 and TRBJ2-3; 7 bases are a match to TRBD2. Germline CDR1 and CDR2: SGHRS and YFSETQ. The V segment lost 0 bases and the J segment 2 bases; nucleotides outside the gene matches: 6. The CDR3 has 16 amino acids. DNA of the CDR3: TGCGCCAGCAGCTTGGATTCTAGCGGATCCACAGATACGCAGTATTTT. The encoded protein is CASSLDSSGSTDTQYF.

The rearrangement links TRBV12-3 or TRBV12-4 to TRBJ2-6, with 12 bases matching TRBD1. The CDR3 length is 19 residues. The J segment lost 3 bases and the V segment lost 4 bases, leaving 10 bases of the junction unmatched. CDR3 nucleotides: TGTGCCAGCAGTTCCCCAGGGACAGGGGGCGCGGGTGGGGCCAACGTCCTGACTTTC. It specifies CASSSPGTGGAGGANVLTF.

The sample holds a few counts of this clonotype. The rearrangement links TRBV11-2 to TRBJ2-3; D is possibly TRBD1 or TRBD2 (6 bases each). Trimming stripped 5 bases from V and 4 bases from J, with 13 bases between. CDR1 is SGHAT and CDR2 is FQNNGV in the germline V gene. The CDR3 is made up of 14 amino acids. This CDR3 reads CASSPLRGPDTQYF. In DNA, the CDR3 is TGTGCCAGCAGCCCCCTCCGGGGGCCAGATACGCAGTATTTT.

This clonotype has only a few counts. The CDR3 loop reads CASSLGLAGGWQETQYF. CDR3 nucleotides: TGCGCCAGCAGCTTGGGACTAGCGGGAGGGTGGCAAGAGACCCAGTACTTC. This chain connects TRBV5-1 to TRBJ2-5; the match to TRBD2 covers 14 bases. Germline values: CDR1 SGHRS, CDR2 YFSETQ. There are 17 residues in the CDR3. The V gene end was trimmed by 0 bases and the J gene end by 2 bases; junction bases not matched to a gene: 3.